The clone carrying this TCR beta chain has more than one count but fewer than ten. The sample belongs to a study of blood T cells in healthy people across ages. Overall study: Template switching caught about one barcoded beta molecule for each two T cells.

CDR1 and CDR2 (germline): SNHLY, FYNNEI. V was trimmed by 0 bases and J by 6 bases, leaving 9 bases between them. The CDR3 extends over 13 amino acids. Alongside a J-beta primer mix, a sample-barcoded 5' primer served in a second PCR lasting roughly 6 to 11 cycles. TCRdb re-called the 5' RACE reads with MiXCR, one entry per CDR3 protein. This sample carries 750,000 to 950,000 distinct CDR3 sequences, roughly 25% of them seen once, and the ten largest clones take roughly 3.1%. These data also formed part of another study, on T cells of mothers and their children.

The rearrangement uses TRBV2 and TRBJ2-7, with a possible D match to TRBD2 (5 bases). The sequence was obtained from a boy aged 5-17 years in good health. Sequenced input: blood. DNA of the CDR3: TGTGCCAGCAGTGAAGCGCGCGGGTCCGAGCAGTACTTC. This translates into CASSEARGSEQYF.